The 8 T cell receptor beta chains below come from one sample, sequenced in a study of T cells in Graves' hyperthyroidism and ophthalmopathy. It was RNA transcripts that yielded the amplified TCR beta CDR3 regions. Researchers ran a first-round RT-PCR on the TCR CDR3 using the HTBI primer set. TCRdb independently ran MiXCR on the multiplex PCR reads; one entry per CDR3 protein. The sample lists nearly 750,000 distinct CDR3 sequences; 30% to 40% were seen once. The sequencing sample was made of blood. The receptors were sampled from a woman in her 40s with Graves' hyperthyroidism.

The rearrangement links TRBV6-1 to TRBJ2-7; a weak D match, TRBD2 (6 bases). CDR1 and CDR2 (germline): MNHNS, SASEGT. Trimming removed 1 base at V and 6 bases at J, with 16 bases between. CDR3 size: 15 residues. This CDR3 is CASSEGDGSMSEQYF. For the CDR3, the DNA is TGTGCCAGCAGTGAAGGGGACGGGAGTATGTCCGAGCAGTACTTC.

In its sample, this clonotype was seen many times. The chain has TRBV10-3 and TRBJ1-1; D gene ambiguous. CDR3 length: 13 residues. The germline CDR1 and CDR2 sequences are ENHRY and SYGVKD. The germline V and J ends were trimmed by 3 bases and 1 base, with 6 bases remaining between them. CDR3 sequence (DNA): TGTGCCATCAGTGACCTCAGGAACACTGAAGCTTTCTTT. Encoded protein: CAISDLRNTEAFF.

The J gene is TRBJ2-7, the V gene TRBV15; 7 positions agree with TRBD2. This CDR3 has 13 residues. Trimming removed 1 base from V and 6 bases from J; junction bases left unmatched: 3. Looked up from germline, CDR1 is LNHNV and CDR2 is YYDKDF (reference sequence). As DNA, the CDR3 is TGTGCCACCAGCAGAGGACTAGCAGGCGAGCAGTACTTC. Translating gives CATSRGLAGEQYF. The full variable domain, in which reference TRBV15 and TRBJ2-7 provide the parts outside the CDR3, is DAMVIQNPRYQVTQFGKPVTLSCSQTLNHNVMYWYQQKSSQAPKLLFHYYDKDFNNEADTPDNFQSRRPNTSFCFLDIRSPGLGDTAMYLCATSRGLAGEQYFGPGTRLTVT.

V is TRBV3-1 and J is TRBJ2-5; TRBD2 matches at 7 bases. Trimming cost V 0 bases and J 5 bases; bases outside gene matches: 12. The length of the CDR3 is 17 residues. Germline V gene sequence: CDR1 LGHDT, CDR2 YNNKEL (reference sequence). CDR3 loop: CASSQDVASGVVETQYF. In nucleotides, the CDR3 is TGTGCCAGCAGCCAAGACGTGGCTAGCGGTGTAGTCGAGACCCAGTACTTC.

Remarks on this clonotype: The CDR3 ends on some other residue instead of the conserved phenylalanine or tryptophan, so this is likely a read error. In DNA, the CDR3 is TGCAGCGTTGGGACTGGGGGGGAAGCTTTCCTT. Translation: CSVGTGGEAFL. The gene calls are TRBV29-1 and TRBJ1-1, with D perhaps TRBD1 (5 bases). Germline V gives CDR1 SQVTM, CDR2 ANQGSEA. CDR3 length: 11 amino acids. Trimming left V 4 bases short and J 8 bases short, with 11 bases between.

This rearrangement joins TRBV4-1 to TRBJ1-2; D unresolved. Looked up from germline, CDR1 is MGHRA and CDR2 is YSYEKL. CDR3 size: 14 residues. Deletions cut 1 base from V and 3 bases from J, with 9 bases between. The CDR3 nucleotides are TGCGCCAGCAGCCAAGTAGGGATTGACTATGGCTACACCTTC. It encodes CASSQVGIDYGYTF.

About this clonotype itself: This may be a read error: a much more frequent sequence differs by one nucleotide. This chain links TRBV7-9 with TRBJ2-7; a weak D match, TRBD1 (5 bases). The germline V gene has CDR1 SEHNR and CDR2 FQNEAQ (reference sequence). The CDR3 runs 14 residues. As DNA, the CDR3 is TGTGCCGGCAGCCCCTCTAGGACAACCTACGAGCAGTACTTC. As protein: CAGSPSRTTYEQYF.

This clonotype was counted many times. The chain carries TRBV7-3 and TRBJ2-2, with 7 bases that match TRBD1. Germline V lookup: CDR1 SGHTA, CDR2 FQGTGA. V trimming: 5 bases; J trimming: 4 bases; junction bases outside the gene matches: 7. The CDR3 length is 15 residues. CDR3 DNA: TGTGCCAGCAGCCCGACAGGGACCGGCACCGGGGAGCTGTTTTTT. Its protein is CASSPTGTGTGELFF.